The T cell receptor beta chain under discussion was sequenced for a study of blood T cell repertoires in COVID-19. Study at large: The study drew acute and convalescent COVID-19 samples from the United States, Italy and Spain. The cDNA or gDNA used as material had been derived from T cells, B-cell-depleted T cells, or PBMCs.

The CDR3 sequence is 12 residues long. Germline loops: CDR1 SQVTM, CDR2 ANQGSEA. The V gene end was trimmed by 5 bases and the J gene end by 4 bases; junction bases not matched to a gene: 3. In the study's own analysis: Nucleated cell counts were estimated from reference gene primer amplification. TCRdb's table, derived via immunoSEQ multiplex PCR, lists solely in-frame clones and lacks some. The V and J calls and the clone size are those of that table, but D and trimming were determined from the DNA. The sample lists under 130,000 clones; nearly 85% were seen once. The chain is built from TRBV29-1 and TRBJ1-2; 8 positions agree with TRBD1. The TCR originated in a human donor in a cohort sampled during active or convalescent COVID-19. The sequencing input was peripheral blood. The chain's CDR3 is CSVQGTGYGYTF. DNA of the CDR3: TGCAGCGTTCAAGGGACAGGCTATGGCTACACCTTC.